This is a list of T cell receptor beta chains from one sample in a study of CD8+ T cells in alopecia areata. Assay: immunoSEQ multiplex PCR; the TCRdb copy retains only in-frame clones and omits some. The sample holds just over 20,000 clones, around 67% seen once. Sequencing used CD4+ Tregs sorted from blood. Receptors were obtained from a human donor with alopecia areata. CDR3s leave out the opening cysteine and the closing phenylalanine or tryptophan. Fields, in order: CDR3 protein, J gene, CDR3 length, V gene.

cdr3_aa: SAQLRTGPSTEAF; j_call: TRBJ1-1; cdr3_length: 13; v_call: TRBV29-1
cdr3_aa: ASSQVYEQF; j_call: TRBJ2-1; cdr3_length: 9; v_call: TRBV14
cdr3_aa: ASSFNMNTEAF; j_call: TRBJ1-1; cdr3_length: 11; v_call: TRBV7-9
cdr3_aa: SVEGRSGEQF; j_call: TRBJ2-1; cdr3_length: 10; v_call: TRBV29-1
cdr3_aa: ASSLVDTFYGYT; j_call: TRBJ1-2; cdr3_length: 12; v_call: TRBV7-9
cdr3_aa: SAKHKAGVVCEQY; j_call: TRBJ2-7; cdr3_length: 13; v_call: TRBV29-1
cdr3_aa: ASSRIPFDRGDTKNIQY; j_call: TRBJ2-4; cdr3_length: 17; v_call: TRBV4-1
cdr3_aa: ASSPGGPTEAF; j_call: TRBJ1-1; cdr3_length: 11; v_call: TRBV18
cdr3_aa: ASSIRTVVEDTQY; j_call: TRBJ2-3; cdr3_length: 13; v_call: TRBV19
cdr3_aa: ASTRIPRAGGEQY; j_call: TRBJ2-7; cdr3_length: 13; v_call: TRBV13
cdr3_aa: ASSSFPGTYGYT; j_call: TRBJ1-2; cdr3_length: 12; v_call: TRBV7-9
cdr3_aa: ASSLGSAYNSPLH; j_call: TRBJ1-6; cdr3_length: 13; v_call: TRBV5-6
cdr3_aa: ASTPGGRHRQPQH; j_call: TRBJ1-5; cdr3_length: 13; v_call: TRBV19
cdr3_aa: ASSSLAGGPDTQY; j_call: TRBJ2-3; cdr3_length: 13; v_call: TRBV6-5
cdr3_aa: ASAAADTQY; j_call: TRBJ2-3; cdr3_length: 9; v_call: TRBV25-1
cdr3_aa: ASSQSSYNSPLH; j_call: TRBJ1-6; cdr3_length: 12; v_call: TRBV7-6
cdr3_aa: ASSLDLDRGTKLF; j_call: TRBJ1-4; cdr3_length: 13; v_call: TRBV11-2
cdr3_aa: SVGLRMNTEAF; j_call: TRBJ1-1; cdr3_length: 11; v_call: TRBV29-1